This TCR beta chain comes out of a study of T cells in Graves' hyperthyroidism and ophthalmopathy. In patients aged 18 to 65, hyperthyroidism was newly diagnosed, with duration under 2 months. This clonotype was seen ten or more times. The investigators amplified TCR beta CDR3 regions from RNA transcripts. The study used the HTBI primer set for a first-round RT-PCR of the TCR CDR3. TCRdb reanalysed the multiplex PCR reads using MiXCR and keeps one entry per CDR3 protein. The data hold approximately 870,000 distinct CDR3 sequences, with around 38% observed a single time. The CDR3 is 16 residues long. The trim removed 4 bases at V and 2 bases at J, leaving 11 bases unmatched. Germline-derived CDR1 and CDR2 are SQVTM and ANQGSEA.

V and J are TRBV29-1 and TRBJ1-2, with TRBD1 matching 9 bases. The receptor was derived from a man between 18 and 29 years old with Graves' hyperthyroidism. Material: blood. The CDR3 region is CSVASLQGAQNYGYTF. CDR3 sequence (DNA): TGCAGCGTTGCTTCCCTACAGGGGGCGCAGAACTATGGCTACACCTTC.